Detailed here is one TCR beta chain. What it recognizes is unknown. Other DNA sequences in the sample encode the same CDR3. A multiplex PCR was run with 60 Vbeta primers and 13 Jbeta primers. Clones were read by immunoSEQ multiplex PCR, and TCRdb kept only the in-frame ones, dropping some. The sample shows about 140,000 clones, approximately 70% of them seen only once. These data belong to a study of cytomegalovirus exposure and HLA in healthy donors. Overall study findings and caveats: Reports indicate that TCR beta sequences accurately predicted the HLA-A and HLA-B alleles of most subjects. What was likely a sequencing artifact was a cluster of highly shared sequence variants.

The sequenced material came from PBMCs. This TCR was sampled from a woman aged 55-69 years in good health and CMV-seronegative.

CDR3 sequence: CASSPLTGTGSYEQYF. CDR3 nucleotides: TGTGCCAGCAGTCCTCTCACTGGGACAGGGTCCTACGAGCAGTACTTC. The chain joins TRBV28 to TRBJ2-7, with TRBD1 matching 9 bases. The CDR3 loop spans 16 amino acids. V was pared by 5 bases and J by 1 base, with 9 bases of the junction left unmatched. Germline CDR1 is MDHEN and CDR2 is SYDVKM.